One sample yielded the 20 T cell receptor beta chains listed below, sequenced in a study of blood T cell repertoires in COVID-19. TCRdb keeps only in-frame clones here, not all; method: immunoSEQ multiplex PCR. In the table there are about 53,000 clones, roughly 88% of which are singletons. Sequencing input: peripheral blood. These receptors all come from an elderly man with acute or convalescent COVID-19.

The J gene is TRBJ2-2, the V gene TRBV9, with 7 bases that match TRBD1. The CDR3 is 14 amino acids. Germline values: CDR1 SGDLS, CDR2 YYNGEE. The junction had 4 bases not matched to a gene; V was cut back by 3 bases and J by 5 bases. CDR3 sequence (DNA): TGTGCCAGCAGCGAGACAGGGTATACCGGGGAGCTGTTTTTT. Its translation: CASSETGYTGELFF.

The gene calls are TRBV5-1 and TRBJ2-7, with 8 bases that match TRBD1. The CDR3 is made up of 14 amino acids. CDR1 is SGHRS, CDR2 YFSETQ, per germline. J was trimmed by 7 bases and V by 1 base; bases with no gene match: 7. The CDR3: CASSLSQGAGEQYF. The CDR3 nucleotides read TGCGCCAGCAGCTTGAGCCAGGGGGCGGGAGAGCAGTACTTC.

This rearrangement joins TRBV5-4 to TRBJ2-1; D perhaps matches TRBD2 (7 bases). CDR3 length: 15 amino acids. V lost 2 bases and J lost 1, with 10 bases in between. The germline V gene has CDR1 SGHNT and CDR2 YYREEE (reference sequence). The CDR3 DNA follows: TGTGCCAGCAGCTTTCGGGGGGCTTCCTACAATGAGCAGTTCTTC. Translating it yields CASSFRGASYNEQFF.

The CDR3 loop is CASSSISRASNTGELFF. DNA for the CDR3: TGTGCCAGCAGCTCAATCTCCAGGGCTTCGAACACCGGGGAGCTGTTTTTT. The V call is TRBV7-8, the J call TRBJ2-2, with D perhaps matching TRBD1 (5 bases). V lost 4 bases and J 0 bases, leaving 15 bases between the germline ends. In germline, CDR1 is SGHVS, CDR2 FQNEAQ. CDR3 length: 17 amino acids.

This chain joins TRBV5-1 and TRBJ1-6, with TRBD1 matching over 8 bases. Germline assignment: CDR1 SGHRS and CDR2 YFSETQ. J lost 9 bases, V lost 0 bases, and 5 bases had no gene match. The CDR3 covers 15 residues. The chain's CDR3 is CASSLGGQGFSPLHF. CDR3 bases: TGCGCCAGCAGCTTGGGTGGACAGGGTTTTTCACCCCTCCACTTT.

The rearrangement links TRBV7-9 to TRBJ2-5, with 7 bases identical to TRBD2. J gave up 5 bases and V 2 bases, and 8 bases lay outside the gene matches. CDR3 length: 15 residues. Germline V gene sequence: CDR1 SEHNR, CDR2 FQNEAQ (reference sequence). The CDR3 region is CASSLSGSGKETQYF. CDR3 nucleotide sequence: TGTGCCAGCAGCTTATCTGGGAGCGGGAAGGAGACCCAGTACTTC.

The chain combines TRBV9 with TRBJ2-3, with D possibly TRBD2 on 5 matching bases. Trimming left V 4 bases short and J 4 bases short, with 19 bases between. Germline assignment: CDR1 SGDLS and CDR2 YYNGEE. This CDR3 contains 16 residues. The CDR3 nucleotides are TGTGCCAGCAGCACCGCCGGAGCTAGCTACTCAGATACGCAGTATTTT. This sequence encodes CASSTAGASYSDTQYF.

The rearrangement uses TRBV5-1 and TRBJ2-2; 7 bases line up with TRBD1. The V and J ends lost 4 bases and 3 bases, in that order; junction bases with no gene match: 6. CDR3 size: 15 residues. CDR1 is SGHRS and CDR2 is YFSETQ in the germline V gene. The CDR3 coding sequence is TGCGCCAGCAGCCTCAGACAGGGTGACACCGGGGAGCTGTTTTTT. Translated, it gives CASSLRQGDTGELFF.

The gene calls are TRBV2 and TRBJ1-1; TRBD1 is a possible D gene (5 bases). CDR1 is SNHLY, CDR2 FYNNEI, per germline. The CDR3 spans 14 residues. The germline V and J ends were trimmed by 4 bases and 0 bases, with 9 bases remaining between them. The CDR3 region has the DNA TGTGCCAGCAGTGTCCGGACATTGAACACTGAAGCTTTCTTT. It specifies CASSVRTLNTEAFF.

This sequence joins TRBV7-2 and TRBJ1-3; 7 nucleotides match TRBD1. CDR3 length: 14 amino acids. Germline V gene lookup returns CDR1 SGHTA and CDR2 FQGNSA. V trimming: 6 bases; J trimming: 4 bases; junction bases outside the gene matches: 6. CDR3 residues: CASSPGTVGNTIYF. For the CDR3, the DNA is TGTGCCAGCAGTCCCGGGACAGTAGGAAACACCATATATTTT.

The V gene is TRBV7-2, the J gene TRBJ2-7, with a possible D match to TRBD2 (6 bases). This CDR3 comprises 13 residues. The germline V and J ends were trimmed by 4 bases and 4 bases, with 11 bases remaining between them. Germline CDR1 reads SGHTA; CDR2 reads FQGNSA. The CDR3 sequence: CASSSRRGYEQYF. CDR3 coding DNA: TGTGCCAGCAGCTCCCGCCGGGGGTACGAGCAGTACTTC. Variable domain in full (rest from reference TRBV7-2 and TRBJ2-7): GAGVSQSPSNKVTEKGKDVELRCDPISGHTALYWYRQSLGQGLEFLIYFQGNSAPDKSGLPSDRFSAERTGGSVSTLTIQRTQQEDSAVYLCASSSRRGYEQYFGPGTRLTVT.

J is TRBJ2-2 and V is TRBV19; no clear D. The CDR3 sequence is 13 residues long. Per germline, CDR1 LNHDA and CDR2 SQIVND (reference sequence). V was clipped by 7 bases and J by 1 base, with 7 bases between them. In DNA, the CDR3 is TGTGCCAGTACCCTCGGGAACACCGGGGAGCTGTTTTTT. Translation: CASTLGNTGELFF.

The J gene is TRBJ2-5, the V gene TRBV6-5; 9 nucleotides match TRBD2. V was pared by 8 bases and J by 6 bases, with 10 bases of the junction left unmatched. This CDR3 is built from 14 residues. CDR1 is MNHEY and CDR2 is SVGAGI in the germline V gene. CDR3 amino acids: CASSSRGGAKTQYF. The CDR3 bases are TGTGCCAGCTCGAGCCGCGGGGGGGCAAAGACCCAGTACTTC.

The chain is built from TRBV18 and TRBJ2-5; D gene uncertain. The CDR3 runs to 13 residues. Trimming stripped 4 bases from V and 2 bases from J, with 8 bases between. Germline loops: CDR1 KGHSH, CDR2 LQKENI. This CDR3 is CASSRELQETQYF. The CDR3 nucleotides are TGTGCCAGCTCACGTGAGCTACAAGAGACCCAGTACTTC.

The chain couples TRBV19 to TRBJ1-1, with a weak D call TRBD1 (5 bases). Germline V gene lookup returns CDR1 LNHDA and CDR2 SQIVND (reference sequence). Trimming removed 5 bases from V and 0 bases from J, with 13 bases in between. The CDR3 spans 15 residues. The CDR3 DNA follows: TGTGCCAGTAGTCCACTCGACAGATTGAACACTGAAGCTTTCTTT. Protein sequence: CASSPLDRLNTEAFF.

This clone has just one count. The chain employs TRBV27 and TRBJ1-1; 8 bases are a match to TRBD1. The CDR3 is made up of 15 amino acids. In germline, CDR1 is MNHEY, CDR2 SMNVEV (reference sequence). V shed 7 bases and J 0 bases; nucleotides not matched to a gene: 7. CDR3 DNA sequence: TGTGCCAGCAAAGACAGGGGTAGATTGAACACTGAAGCTTTCTTT. The encoded protein is CASKDRGRLNTEAFF.

The chain is built from TRBV5-4 and TRBJ2-1; 9 bases agree with TRBD2. V dropped 1 base and J dropped 4; count of bases not matched to a gene: 6. Germline V gene sequence: CDR1 SGHNT, CDR2 YYREEE (reference sequence). This CDR3 is 16 amino acids long. CDR3 in DNA: TGTGCCAGCAGCTTGCAGCGGGGGGCCCGGTACAATGAGCAGTTCTTC. This encodes CASSLQRGARYNEQFF.

The genes are TRBV6-5 and TRBJ1-1; D ambiguous. This CDR3 is 14 amino acids long. V was shortened by 2 bases and J by 3 bases, with 10 bases between the two germline ends. CDR1 MNHEY and CDR2 SVGAGI come from the germline V gene. This chain's CDR3 is CASSYEGSDTEAFF. As DNA, the CDR3 is TGTGCCAGCAGTTACGAGGGTTCGGACACTGAAGCTTTCTTT.

The chain combines TRBV2 with TRBJ2-3, with TRBD2 as a possible D gene (6 bases). V lost 6 bases and J 7 bases, leaving 11 bases between the germline ends. CDR1 and CDR2 from the germline V gene are SNHLY and FYNNEI. CDR3 length: 12 residues. The CDR3 DNA reads as TGTGCCAGCAGGCCGACTAGGTATACGCAGTATTTT. Translated: CASRPTRYTQYF.

The CDR3 reads CASSYDRGSETQYF. CDR3 coding DNA: TGTGCCAGCAGTTACGACAGGGGGTCAGAGACCCAGTACTTC. The rearrangement uses TRBV6-6 and TRBJ2-5, with 9 bases that match TRBD1. CDR3 length: 14 amino acids. After removal of 2 bases from V and 4 bases from J, the junction contained 2 bases not matched to a gene. Germline loops: CDR1 MNHNY, CDR2 SVGAGI (reference sequence).